Shown below are 27 T cell receptor beta chains from a single sample sequenced in a study of human T cells and chemical hapten exposure. TCRdb analysed the RACE reads with MiXCR anew, one entry per CDR3 protein. The profile shows more than 85,000 distinct CDR3 sequences, around 10% of them singletons. Described time point: patch test 2, 6 weeks after DPC sensitization. Treatment given: therapeutic diphenylcyclopropenone sensitization with weekly scalp DPC. Sample: whole blood, taken in connection with sensitization to the hapten diphenylcyclopropenone (DPC). The receptors derive from a man aged 40-50 years with alopecia areata. Some clones in this sample may be carry-over from other donors' samples.

This clonotype occurred many times. V usage is TRBV24-1 and J usage is TRBJ2-1, with 12 bases lining up with TRBD2. V trimming: 5 bases; J trimming: 9 bases; junction bases outside the gene matches: 13. This CDR3 has 17 residues. Germline V CDR1 and CDR2: KGHDR, SFDVKD. CDR3 sequence reads: CATSVGSSGRALGEQFF. The CDR3 coding sequence is TGTGCCACCAGTGTGGGGTCTAGCGGGAGGGCCTTGGGTGAGCAGTTCTTC.

The chain couples TRBV12-3 or TRBV12-4 to TRBJ1-1; tentative D call: TRBD1 (5 bases). The CDR3 totals 13 residues. V was clipped by 3 bases and J by 4 bases, with 9 bases between them. CDR3 region: CASSFLGPTEAFF. DNA for the CDR3: TGTGCCAGCAGTTTTTTGGGGCCCACTGAAGCTTTCTTT.

The chain couples TRBV5-1 to TRBJ1-3; a weak D match, TRBD1 (5 bases). With 1 base removed from V and 0 bases from J, the gap between germline ends came to 11 bases. The CDR3 is 16 residues long. Germline V CDR1 and CDR2: SGHRS, YFSETQ. The DNA for the CDR3 is TGCGCCAGCAGCTTGACCGGGACCAACTCTGGAAACACCATATATTTT. Its translation: CASSLTGTNSGNTIYF.

The CDR3 DNA reads TGTGCCAGCAGTTTAAGGGCTCTCAACACTGAAGCTTTCTTT. Its translation is CASSLRALNTEAFF. The chain recombines TRBV12-3 or TRBV12-4 with TRBJ1-1; D remains unclear. Trimming removed 2 bases at V and 2 bases at J, with 9 bases between. This CDR3 is built from 14 residues.

The V and J genes are TRBV4-1 and TRBJ2-3; D call uncertain. V lost 0 bases to trimming and J lost 3 bases, with 13 bases between them. This CDR3 is 16 amino acids long. Per the germline V gene, CDR1 is MGHRA and CDR2 is YSYEKL. CDR3 in amino acids: CASSQEGRFGTDTQYF. The CDR3 DNA reads as TGCGCCAGCAGCCAAGAAGGCAGGTTCGGAACAGATACGCAGTATTTT.

The CDR3 DNA sequence: TGTGCCAGTACCCGACCCCCTACTAGCGGAATCTCTGGGGCCAACGTCCTGACTTTC. Its translation: CASTRPPTSGISGANVLTF. This chain joins TRBV19 and TRBJ2-6, with 8 bases fitting TRBD2. Germline-derived CDR1 and CDR2 are LNHDA and SQIVND (reference sequence). The CDR3 is 19 amino acids. V dropped 7 bases and J dropped 0; count of bases not matched to a gene: 14.

This clonotype was counted at least ten times. V gene TRBV19 combines with J gene TRBJ1-5, with 8 bases aligning to TRBD1. Germline CDR1 reads LNHDA; CDR2 reads SQIVND (reference sequence). V lost 7 bases to trimming and J lost 5 bases; unmatched junction nucleotides: 7. The CDR3 has 14 amino acids. The CDR3: CASKDRVFDQPQHF. The CDR3 region has the DNA TGTGCCAGTAAGGACAGGGTCTTTGATCAGCCCCAGCATTTT.

V is TRBV5-1 and J is TRBJ1-3; 8 positions agree with TRBD1. After removal of 0 bases from V and 0 bases from J, the junction contained 5 bases not matched to a gene. The CDR3 is made up of 17 amino acids. Per the germline V gene, CDR1 is SGHRS and CDR2 is YFSETQ. This CDR3 reads CASSLEGRGHSGNTIYF. The CDR3 DNA sequence: TGCGCCAGCAGCTTGGAGGGCAGGGGGCACTCTGGAAACACCATATATTTT.

The chain recombines TRBV10-3 with TRBJ1-2, with 9 bases that match TRBD1. The CDR3 runs to 15 residues. V dropped 6 bases and J dropped 8; count of bases not matched to a gene: 13. Germline loops: CDR1 ENHRY, CDR2 SYGVKD. The CDR3 DNA follows: TGTGCCATCAGCCTGGATGGACAGGGGAGCTACGGCTACACCTTC. This codes for CAISLDGQGSYGYTF.

As to this clonotype: A much larger clone differs from this one at a single base, so this may be a read error. The V gene is TRBV6-2 or TRBV6-3, the J gene TRBJ1-5, with D unclear. CDR3 length: 17 amino acids. The V gene lost 0 bases and the J gene lost 1 base, with 13 bases spanning the gap. In germline, CDR1 is MNHEY, CDR2 SVGEGT. CDR3 amino acids: CASSYSSNGGSNQPQHF. The CDR3 DNA follows: TGTGCCAGCAGTTACTCGTCAAACGGTGGGAGCAATCAGCCCCAGCATTTT.

The V and J genes are TRBV28 and TRBJ2-7, with 11 bases lining up with TRBD2. CDR1 and CDR2 (germline): MDHEN, SYDVKM. V lost 5 bases, J lost 2 bases, and 11 bases stayed unmatched. CDR3 length equals 17 residues. Here the CDR3 reads CASSRPSFSGRAYEQYF. The CDR3 coding sequence is TGTGCCAGCAGTCGCCCCTCCTTTAGCGGGAGGGCCTACGAGCAGTACTTC.

Only a few counts were recorded for this clonotype. The V gene is TRBV24-1, the J gene TRBJ2-1; the match to TRBD1 covers 8 bases. Germline CDR1 is KGHDR and CDR2 is SFDVKD. The CDR3 runs 18 residues. Losses at the gene ends were 4 bases for V and 0 bases for J; bases not matched to a gene: 10. The CDR3, as DNA: TGTGCCACCAGTGACGCCCCAGGGGGCGCAAGCTCCTACAATGAGCAGTTCTTC. Residues: CATSDAPGGASSYNEQFF.

This clonotype was detected only a few times. The DNA of the CDR3 is TGTGCCACCAGCAGAGAACAGGGTCTGATGAGGCCTGAAGCTTTCTTT. Its protein is CATSREQGLMRPEAFF. This rearrangement joins TRBV15 to TRBJ1-1; maybe TRBD1 (6 bases). CDR3 size: 16 residues. V lost 0 bases, J lost 6 bases, and 17 bases lay in between. Germline CDR1 LNHNV, CDR2 YYDKDF (reference sequence).

This clonotype has ten or more counts. The rearrangement joins TRBV29-1 to TRBJ2-3; D not certain. Germline V gives CDR1 SQVTM, CDR2 ANQGSEA. Trimming removed 1 base from V and 2 bases from J, with 7 bases in between. This CDR3 contains 13 residues. For the CDR3, the DNA is TGCAGCGTTGAAGCGACGATCACAGATACGCAGTATTTT. Its translation is CSVEATITDTQYF.

This rearrangement joins TRBV27 to TRBJ1-1; maybe TRBD1 (6 bases). CDR3 length: 16 residues. Trimming pared 2 bases from V and 0 bases from J, leaving 13 bases between. Germline V gene data show CDR1 as MNHEY and CDR2 as SMNVEV (reference sequence). The CDR3 is CASSLGAGEMNTEAFF. The CDR3 DNA is TGTGCCAGCAGTTTAGGGGCAGGGGAAATGAACACTGAAGCTTTCTTT.

This clonotype was seen only a few times. This sequence joins TRBV5-5 and TRBJ2-3; TRBD1 aligns across 7 bases. The CDR3 covers 14 residues. Looked up from germline, CDR1 is SGHKS and CDR2 is YYEKEE (reference sequence). V was clipped by 2 bases and J by 6 bases; unmatched bases: 6. CDR3 loop: CASSFTGVGDTQYF. CDR3 coding DNA: TGTGCCAGCAGCTTCACAGGGGTTGGTGATACGCAGTATTTT.

The DNA for the CDR3 is TGTGCCAGCAGCTTAAATTCTGGGGTTGGGGCCAACGTCCTGACTTTC. This codes for CASSLNSGVGANVLTF. The chain joins TRBV7-3 to TRBJ2-6, with D unresolved. This CDR3 comprises 16 residues. V dropped 1 base and J dropped 3 bases, with 10 bases sitting between them. In germline, CDR1 is SGHTA, CDR2 FQGTGA.

This clonotype was picked up many times. The chain couples TRBV7-9 to TRBJ2-3; D gene ambiguous. With 4 bases removed from V and 10 bases from J, the gap between germline ends came to 15 bases. Per the germline V gene, CDR1 is SEHNR and CDR2 is FQNEAQ (reference sequence). The CDR3 spans 13 residues. In DNA form, the CDR3 reads TGTGCCAGCAGCTCCCTTGACTGGGGTTCGCAGTATTTT. This codes for CASSSLDWGSQYF.

This clonotype has only a few counts. The rearrangement joins TRBV19 to TRBJ1-6; D uncertain. The V end was cut by 5 bases, the J end by 8 bases, with 7 bases between. This CDR3 is built from 12 residues. CDR1 is LNHDA, CDR2 SQIVND, per germline (reference sequence). The CDR3 loop is CASSSQDSPLHF. The CDR3 DNA sequence: TGTGCCAGTAGTTCTCAAGATTCACCCCTCCACTTT.

The rearrangement links TRBV30 to TRBJ2-2; D unresolved. The CDR3 is 17 residues long. V lost 0 bases and J lost 2, with 16 bases in between. Germline assignment: CDR1 GTSNPN and CDR2 SVGIG (reference sequence). CDR3 amino acids: CAWSVGRLTPNTGELFF. CDR3 DNA sequence: TGTGCCTGGAGTGTCGGCCGTCTGACCCCTAACACCGGGGAGCTGTTTTTT.

In its sample, this clonotype was seen many times. V is TRBV12-3 or TRBV12-4 and J is TRBJ2-7; no firm D call. V was pared by 1 base and J by 3 bases, with 7 bases between. The CDR3 sequence is 13 residues long. CDR3 coding DNA: TGTGCCAGCAGTTTAGGGATGGACTACGAGCAGTACGTC. Protein product: CASSLGMDYEQYV.

This clonotype was counted between two and nine times. The chain is built from TRBV19 and TRBJ2-1; tentatively, D is TRBD1 or TRBD2 (5 bases each). V dropped 4 bases and J dropped 10 bases, with 17 bases sitting between them. Germline V gene data show CDR1 as LNHDA and CDR2 as SQIVND (reference sequence). The CDR3 spans 14 residues. CDR3 in amino acids: CASSRLTQGAEQFF. In nucleotides, the CDR3 is TGTGCCAGTAGTAGACTAACTCAAGGGGCGGAGCAGTTCTTC.

This clonotype was recorded many times. The chain joins TRBV7-2 to TRBJ1-5; D remains ambiguous. CDR1 and CDR2 from the germline V gene are SGHTA and FQGNSA. This CDR3 has 18 residues. Trimming took off 2 bases at V and 0 bases at J, with 17 bases between the two ends. The CDR3 loop is CASSLHPVTTYSNQPQHF. The CDR3 bases are TGTGCCAGCAGCTTACATCCAGTAACCACGTATAGCAATCAGCCCCAGCATTTT.

This clonotype was detected many times. V and J are TRBV3-1 and TRBJ1-1; D is uncertain. Germline V gives CDR1 LGHDT, CDR2 YNNKEL (reference sequence). The germline V and J ends were trimmed by 4 bases and 0 bases, with 12 bases remaining between them. CDR3 length: 15 amino acids. The CDR3 region is CASSPPRTVNTEAFF. DNA for the CDR3: TGTGCCAGCAGCCCCCCGCGGACCGTGAACACTGAAGCTTTCTTT.

This clonotype has at least ten counts. The CDR3 coding sequence is TGTGCCAGCACTCCCCTGGACAGCTCCACAGATACGCAGTATTTT. This sequence encodes CASTPLDSSTDTQYF. This chain connects TRBV6-5 to TRBJ2-3; tentative D call: TRBD1 (6 bases). The CDR3 length is 15 residues. Per germline, CDR1 MNHEY and CDR2 SVGAGI. The ends were cut back, 7 bases at V and 2 bases at J, with 16 bases in the middle.

V usage is TRBV19 and J usage is TRBJ2-3, with D perhaps TRBD1 (5 bases). Germline values: CDR1 LNHDA, CDR2 SQIVND (reference sequence). The CDR3 sequence is 12 residues long. V lost 9 bases, J lost 11 bases, and 18 bases lay in between. The CDR3 region is CASSTTGIVQYF. The CDR3, as DNA: TGTGCCAGCAGCACAACAGGAATCGTGCAGTATTTT.

This chain joins TRBV27 and TRBJ2-3; 9 bases line up with TRBD1. The CDR3 runs 15 residues. CDR1 and CDR2 from the germline V gene are MNHEY and SMNVEV (reference sequence). The trim removed 2 bases at V and 4 bases at J, leaving 4 bases unmatched. The CDR3 spells CASSLGTGRPDTQYF. Here the CDR3 DNA reads TGTGCCAGCAGTTTAGGGACAGGGCGGCCAGATACGCAGTATTTT.